Shown below are 21 T cell receptor beta chains from a single sample sequenced in a study of T cell changes during pregnancy in multiple sclerosis. The repertoire was sequenced with immunoSEQ multiplex PCR; TCRdb's copy has only in-frame clones and lacks some. The repertoire holds about 67,000 clones, with roughly 94% as singletons. Specimen: peripheral blood, collected after pregnancy. Receptor source: a female donor with multiple sclerosis, enrolled in a pregnancy study.

This chain connects TRBV25-1 to TRBJ1-3, with 8 bases fitting TRBD1. This CDR3 is built from 15 residues. The germline gives CDR1 MGHDK, CDR2 SYGVNS. Germline trimming cut 6 bases from V and 6 bases from J; bases unmatched to any gene: 10. The CDR3 spells CASSLPGTGVNTIYF. The CDR3, as DNA: TGTGCCAGCAGCCTTCCCGGGACAGGTGTAAACACCATATATTTT.

The rearrangement links TRBV7-9 to TRBJ1-1; D remains ambiguous. The CDR3 extends over 11 amino acids. Trimming stripped 1 base from V and 11 bases from J, with 8 bases between. Germline loops: CDR1 SEHNR, CDR2 FQNEAQ (reference sequence). The CDR3 region has the DNA TGTGCCAGCAGCTTAGTTGGGGAGGCTTTCTTT. The encoded protein is CASSLVGEAFF.

J is TRBJ2-5 and V is TRBV5-4, with 7 bases aligning to TRBD1. V lost 4 bases to trimming and J lost 5 bases; unmatched junction nucleotides: 8. This CDR3 region has 14 residues. Germline V gene lookup returns CDR1 SGHNT and CDR2 YYREEE (reference sequence). CDR3 DNA: TGTGCCAGCAGCCGCAGGGGGTTTCGGGAGACCCAGTACTTC. Its protein is CASSRRGFRETQYF.

The J gene is TRBJ1-2, the V gene TRBV16; TRBD1 aligns across 9 bases. Losses at the gene ends were 3 bases for V and 9 bases for J; bases not matched to a gene: 14. The germline CDR1 and CDR2 sequences are KGHSY and FQNENV. The CDR3 consists of 16 residues. The CDR3 sequence is CASSHPQGAEARRYTF. The CDR3, as DNA: TGTGCCAGCAGCCATCCACAGGGGGCAGAAGCTAGGCGCTACACCTTC.

The genes are TRBV10-2 and TRBJ1-1; TRBD1 agrees at 8 bases. V lost 10 bases, J lost 5 bases, and 12 bases stayed unmatched. CDR1 and CDR2 (germline): WSHSY, SAAADI. The CDR3 has 14 residues. For the CDR3, the DNA is TGCGCCACCGATCCAACAGGGGGTGGGACTGAAGCTTTCTTT. It encodes CATDPTGGGTEAFF.

This clone showed up just once. V and J are TRBV6-4 and TRBJ2-1; D call uncertain. The germline gives CDR1 MRHNA, CDR2 SNTAGT. This CDR3 spans 14 amino acids. Trimming removed 3 bases from V and 7 bases from J, with 13 bases in between. The CDR3 coding sequence is TGTGCCAGCAGTGAGTGGCGTGAGGCGAATGAGCAGTTCTTC. Residues: CASSEWREANEQFF.

The rearrangement links TRBV19 to TRBJ2-6, with TRBD1 as a possible D gene (5 bases). CDR1 LNHDA and CDR2 SQIVND come from the germline V gene (reference sequence). The CDR3 runs 16 residues. Trimming left V 5 bases short and J 2 bases short, with 13 bases between. Here the CDR3 DNA reads TGTGCCAGTAGTTTAAGAGCAGGGACTGGGGCCAACGTCCTGACTTTC. It is translated as CASSLRAGTGANVLTF.

The V call is TRBV7-2, the J call TRBJ2-1; no clear D. Trimming stripped 5 bases from V and 4 bases from J, with 9 bases between. This CDR3 has 13 residues. Germline V gives CDR1 SGHTA, CDR2 FQGNSA. The CDR3 nucleotides read TGTGCCAGCAGCCGCCGAGTTTACAATGAGCAGTTCTTC. Its protein product is CASSRRVYNEQFF.

The chain couples TRBV7-6 to TRBJ2-7; D call uncertain. V lost 5 bases to trimming and J lost 3 bases, with 11 bases between them. Germline V CDR1 and CDR2: SGHVS, FNYEAQ. The CDR3 is made up of 13 amino acids. The CDR3: CASSPYEDYEQYF. CDR3 nucleotides: TGTGCCAGCAGCCCATACGAGGACTACGAGCAGTACTTC. Looking up the rest from reference TRBV7-6 and TRBJ2-7 gives the full variable domain: GAGVSQSPRYKVTKRGQDVALRCDPISGHVSLYWYRQALGQGPEFLTYFNYEAQQDKSGLPNDRFSAERPEGSISTLTIQRTEQRDSAMYRCASSPYEDYEQYFGPGTRLTVT.

V is TRBV11-2 and J is TRBJ1-4; 10 bases are a match to TRBD1. Germline V gene sequence: CDR1 SGHAT, CDR2 FQNNGV. The CDR3 spans 15 residues. The trim removed 6 bases at V and 5 bases at J, leaving 6 bases unmatched. The DNA of the CDR3 is TGTGCCAGCAGGAGCACGGGACAGGGGAATGAAAAACTGTTTTTT. As protein: CASRSTGQGNEKLFF.

This chain uses TRBV5-4 with TRBJ2-4; the match to TRBD2 covers 9 bases. J lost 8 bases, V lost 0 bases, and 6 bases had no gene match. Looked up from germline, CDR1 is SGHNT and CDR2 is YYREEE (reference sequence). This CDR3 comprises 15 residues. The CDR3, as DNA: TGTGCCAGCAGCTTGGAGGGACTAGCATTGGACATTCAGTACTTC. It is translated as CASSLEGLALDIQYF. The full variable domain, with the rest looked up from reference TRBV5-4 and TRBJ2-4, is ETGVTQSPTHLIKTRGQQVTLRCSSQSGHNTVSWYQQALGQGPQFIFQYYREEENGRGNFPPRFSGLQFPNYSSELNVNALELDDSALYLCASSLEGLALDIQYFGAGTRLSVL.

The chain couples TRBV2 to TRBJ1-5; TRBD1 might be the D (5 bases). Germline V gene lookup returns CDR1 SNHLY and CDR2 FYNNEI. Trimming cost V 5 bases and J 1 base, with 12 bases left between them. This CDR3 spans 15 amino acids. CDR3 sequence reads: CASSLHQGSNQPQHF. The CDR3 DNA is TGTGCCAGCAGTCTACATCAGGGCAGCAATCAGCCCCAGCATTTT.

The gene calls are TRBV7-9 and TRBJ1-1; 9 positions agree with TRBD1. The germline V gene has CDR1 SEHNR and CDR2 FQNEAQ (reference sequence). The CDR3 is 16 amino acids. J gave up 0 bases and V 5 bases, and 7 bases lay outside the gene matches. As DNA, the CDR3 is TGTGCCAGCAGCCTTGGGACAGGGACCATGAACACTGAAGCTTTCTTT. It codes for CASSLGTGTMNTEAFF.

The chain recombines TRBV7-2 with TRBJ1-2, with a weak D call TRBD1 (6 bases). Trimming left V 5 bases short and J 3 bases short, with 13 bases between. The CDR3 contains 14 residues. The germline V gene has CDR1 SGHTA and CDR2 FQGNSA. The CDR3 loop reads CASSTHRQDYGYTF. As DNA, the CDR3 is TGTGCCAGCAGCACCCATCGACAGGACTATGGCTACACCTTC.

The CDR3 nucleotides read TGTGCCAGCAGAGATACAGGGTCGGCCCAGGGTCGCTACACCTTC. This encodes CASRDTGSAQGRYTF. The chain couples TRBV6-4 to TRBJ1-2; possible D gene TRBD1, 6 bases. CDR3 length: 15 amino acids. Germline CDR1 and CDR2: MRHNA and SNTAGT. Trimming cost V 6 bases and J 9 bases, with 23 bases left between them.

The rearrangement uses TRBV7-9 and TRBJ2-7; no clear D gene. This CDR3 has 14 residues. The V and J ends lost 6 bases and 0 bases respectively, with 12 bases between them. Germline V gives CDR1 SEHNR, CDR2 FQNEAQ (reference sequence). The CDR3 loop is CASSPAGSSYEQYF. CDR3 in DNA: TGTGCCAGCAGTCCCGCCGGGTCCTCCTACGAGCAGTACTTC.

The chain has TRBV27 and TRBJ2-7; 10 nucleotides match TRBD1. This CDR3 spans 15 amino acids. The germline V gene encodes CDR1 MNHEY and CDR2 SMNVEV (reference sequence). The trim removed 5 bases at V and 2 bases at J, leaving 6 bases unmatched. The DNA for the CDR3 is TGTGCCAGCAGTATCGGACAGGGGGGGACCTACGAGCAGTACTTC. Translated: CASSIGQGGTYEQYF.

CDR3 protein: CASSPRGQLNQPQHF. In nucleotides, the CDR3 is TGCGCCAGCAGCCCCAGGGGACAGCTTAATCAGCCCCAGCATTTT. The chain uses TRBV4-1 and TRBJ1-5; 7 bases match TRBD1. This CDR3 has 15 residues. J lost 4 bases, V lost 4 bases, and 7 bases had no gene match. From germline, CDR1 is MGHRA and CDR2 YSYEKL.

This clone was found once. The chain carries TRBV25-1 and TRBJ2-3; TRBD2 matches 7 bases. With V trimmed by 5 bases and J by 5 bases, 4 bases remained unmatched. Looked up from germline, CDR1 is MGHDK and CDR2 is SYGVNS. The length of the CDR3 is 13 residues. The CDR3 DNA reads as TGTGCCAGCAGTCTAGGGAGGGGAGATACGCAGTATTTT. The encoded protein is CASSLGRGDTQYF.

This chain links TRBV5-1 with TRBJ2-3; 8 positions match TRBD2. CDR1 and CDR2 from the germline V gene are SGHRS and YFSETQ. CDR3 length: 16 residues. J gave up 0 bases and V 1 base, and 4 bases lay outside the gene matches. Written as DNA, the CDR3 is TGCGCCAGCAGCTTGTATCCTAGCGGGAGCACAGATACGCAGTATTTT. It is translated as CASSLYPSGSTDTQYF.

This chain connects TRBV27 to TRBJ2-7; D is unclear. The CDR3 has 13 residues. Germline values: CDR1 MNHEY, CDR2 SMNVEV (reference sequence). Trimming shortened V by 3 bases and J by 1 base, and 7 bases separated the two germline ends. In nucleotides, the CDR3 is TGTGCCAGCAGTTTGAGGCGATCCTACGAGCAGTACTTC. Protein product: CASSLRRSYEQYF.